Presented here are 5 T cell receptor beta chains from one specimen sequenced in a study of Ad26.COV2.S vaccination and SARS-CoV-2 variants. Documented treatment: over 15 received Ad26.COV2.S at low or high dose, single or two shots; 5 received placebo; per-sample allocation not given. Samples were taken on day 63 after the first vaccine or placebo injection. TCRdb keeps only in-frame clones here, not all; method: immunoSEQ multiplex PCR. The sample includes under 550,000 clones, 75% to 95% seen only once; the top ten take 9% to 15%. This sample comprised peripheral blood, obtained in a trial of Ad26.COV2.S vaccine versus placebo. These receptors came from a person between 18 and 65 years old who received the Ad26.COV2.S COVID-19 vaccine or a placebo.

In nucleotides, the CDR3 is TGTGCCAGCAGTGAAGGGGGGCCCGGCTACACCTTC. This encodes CASSEGGPGYTF. This chain uses TRBV2 with TRBJ1-2; D perhaps matches TRBD1 (6 bases). Germline V gene lookup returns CDR1 SNHLY and CDR2 FYNNEI. CDR3 size: 12 residues. Trimming removed 1 base from V and 8 bases from J, with 8 bases in between.

Here the CDR3 reads CASSSGLAGGPDEQYF. DNA of the CDR3: TGCGCCAGCAGCTCCGGACTAGCGGGAGGGCCGGACGAGCAGTACTTC. The rearrangement uses TRBV5-1 and TRBJ2-7; TRBD2 matches 15 bases. Per the germline V gene, CDR1 is SGHRS and CDR2 is YFSETQ. The CDR3 contains 16 residues. After removal of 3 bases from V and 5 bases from J, the junction contained 6 bases not matched to a gene.

CDR3 amino acids: CASSLGDRGQETQYF. The CDR3 nucleotides read TGCGCCAGCAGCTTGGGGGACAGGGGGCAAGAGACCCAGTACTTC. The J gene is TRBJ2-5, the V gene TRBV5-1; 11 nucleotides align to TRBD1. Germline CDR1 SGHRS, CDR2 YFSETQ. V lost 0 bases and J lost 2; bases outside the gene matches: 0. This CDR3 is built from 15 residues.

The rearrangement links TRBV27 to TRBJ2-7; a weak D match, TRBD2 (5 bases). The V end lost 6 bases, the J end lost 1 base, and 16 bases lay between the germline ends. The CDR3 has 15 amino acids. Per the germline V gene, CDR1 is MNHEY and CDR2 is SMNVEV (reference sequence). Here the CDR3 reads CASRSHAGPSYEQYF. CDR3 bases: TGTGCCAGCAGAAGCCACGCGGGCCCATCCTACGAGCAGTACTTC.

This clone showed up many times. The rearrangement joins TRBV11-2 to TRBJ1-3; no clear D gene. This CDR3 is 14 amino acids long. Trimming left V 0 bases short and J 4 bases short, with 7 bases between. From germline, CDR1 is SGHAT and CDR2 FQNNGV. The DNA of the CDR3 is TGTGCCAGCAGCTTAGAACAGAACGGAAACACCATATATTTT. Protein sequence: CASSLEQNGNTIYF.